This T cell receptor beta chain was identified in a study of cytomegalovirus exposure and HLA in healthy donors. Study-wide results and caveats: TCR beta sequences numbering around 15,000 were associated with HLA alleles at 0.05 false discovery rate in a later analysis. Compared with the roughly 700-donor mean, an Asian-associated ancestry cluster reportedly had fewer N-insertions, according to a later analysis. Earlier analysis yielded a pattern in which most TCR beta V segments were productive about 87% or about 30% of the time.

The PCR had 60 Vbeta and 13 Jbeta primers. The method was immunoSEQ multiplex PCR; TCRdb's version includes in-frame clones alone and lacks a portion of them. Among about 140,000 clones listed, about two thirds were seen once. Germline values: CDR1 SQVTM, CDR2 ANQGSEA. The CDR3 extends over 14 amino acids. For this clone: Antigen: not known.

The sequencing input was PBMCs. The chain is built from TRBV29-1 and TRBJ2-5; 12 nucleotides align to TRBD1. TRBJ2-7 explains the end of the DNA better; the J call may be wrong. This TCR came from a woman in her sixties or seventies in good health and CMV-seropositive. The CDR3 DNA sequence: TGCAGCGTTGCCGGGACAGGGGGCGCCTACGAGCAGTACTTC. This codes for CSVAGTGGAYEQYF.